This TCR beta chain was identified during a study of blood T cell repertoires in COVID-19. Whole-study context: T cells, B-cell-depleted T cells, or PBMCs supplied cDNA or gDNA.

Recruited during active infection, patients (from Seattle) were subsequently followed longitudinally. The V and J ends lost 5 bases and 0 bases respectively, with 14 bases between them. Per the germline V gene, CDR1 is LNHDA and CDR2 is SQIVND (reference sequence). The CDR3 runs 16 residues. TCRdb's table, derived via immunoSEQ multiplex PCR, lists solely in-frame clones and lacks some. The table includes around 160,000 clones, 75% to 90% detected once. The J gene is TRBJ1-3, the V gene TRBV19; D gene unclear. The sequencing input was peripheral blood. The clonotype comes from a woman aged 60-70 years with COVID-19, enrolled during active disease. CDR3 DNA sequence: TGTGCCAGTAGTCCAGAAATAGCGAGCTCTGGAAACACCATATATTTT. It yields the protein CASSPEIASSGNTIYF. The full variable domain, its missing parts supplied by reference TRBV19 and TRBJ1-3, is DGGITQSPKYLFRKEGQNVTLSCEQNLNHDAMYWYRQDPGQGLRLIYYSQIVNDFQKGDIAEGYSVSREKKESFPLTVTSAQKNPTAFYLCASSPEIASSGNTIYFGEGSWLTVV.